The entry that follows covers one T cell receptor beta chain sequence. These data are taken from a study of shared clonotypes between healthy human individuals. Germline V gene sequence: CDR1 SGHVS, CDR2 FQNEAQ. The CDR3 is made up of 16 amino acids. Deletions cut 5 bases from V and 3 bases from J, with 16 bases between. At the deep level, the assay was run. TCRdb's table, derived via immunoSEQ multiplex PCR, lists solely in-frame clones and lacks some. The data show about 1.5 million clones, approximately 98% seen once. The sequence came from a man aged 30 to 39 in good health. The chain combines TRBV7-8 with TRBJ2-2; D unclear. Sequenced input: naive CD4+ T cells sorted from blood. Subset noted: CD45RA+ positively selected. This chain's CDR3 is CASSTYLVGDTGELFF. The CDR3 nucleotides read TGTGCCAGCAGCACCTATTTGGTTGGGGACACCGGGGAGCTGTTTTTT.